Each of the 5 T cell receptor beta chains below was sequenced from the same sample in a study of regulatory T cells in long-lasting Graves disease. Building of the TCR beta libraries involved iRepertoire HTBI primers and Arm-PCR of CDR3 regions. Each CDR3 protein gets one entry after TCRdb re-called the multiplex PCR reads with MiXCR. The sample consists of about 360,000 distinct CDR3 sequences, 16% of them appearing once. Time point: newly diagnosed GD, antithyroid drugs for less than 3 months. The TCR library was made from RNA that had been extracted from PBMCs in TRIzol. The data were also submitted as part of a second study, on T cells in Graves' hyperthyroidism and ophthalmopathy.

The sample was peripheral blood mononuclear cells (PBMCs), taken at new diagnosis, from a patient treated with antithyroid drugs. The receptors were sampled from a woman aged 18-30 years with Graves disease.

The CDR3 DNA sequence: TGTGCCAGCAGCTTGGAGAGGAGGGCCGGGGCTGAAAAACTGTTTTTT. This gives the protein CASSLERRAGAEKLFF. The J gene is TRBJ1-4, the V gene TRBV5-6; TRBD1 might be the D (5 bases). This CDR3 is 16 amino acids long. CDR1 and CDR2 (germline): SGHDT, YYEEEE. V lost 0 bases and J lost 7, with 16 bases in between.

This clonotype was recorded many times. One end of the junction is discordant with germline, which a read error may explain. The V call is TRBV11-2, the J call TRBJ1-1, with D tentatively TRBD1 (5 bases). In germline, CDR1 is SGHAT, CDR2 FQNNGV. The CDR3 runs to 12 residues. The CDR3 here is CATSRVNTEAFF. The CDR3, as DNA: TGTGCCACCAGCAGGGTGAACACTGAAGCTTTCTTT.

The rearrangement joins TRBV7-6 to TRBJ2-7, with a tentative D call TRBD1 (6 bases). The CDR3 is made up of 15 amino acids. The V end was cut by 1 base, the J end by 2 bases, with 12 bases between. Germline CDR1 is SGHVS and CDR2 is FNYEAQ. The DNA of the CDR3 is TGTGCCAGCAGCTTAGAAGCAGGGGAGCCCTACGAGCAGTACTTC. This encodes CASSLEAGEPYEQYF.

The table lists this clonotype with many counts. The V call is TRBV24-1, the J call TRBJ2-7; D is ambiguous. Trimming stripped 7 bases from V and 0 bases from J, with 15 bases between. The germline CDR1 and CDR2 sequences are KGHDR and SFDVKD. This CDR3 is 15 amino acids long. The CDR3 here is CATRDGRGSSYEQYF. In nucleotides, the CDR3 is TGTGCCACCAGGGATGGACGAGGAAGCTCCTACGAGCAGTACTTC.

This clonotype has a count of ten or more. The V gene is TRBV5-1, the J gene TRBJ2-1; 8 nucleotides line up with TRBD2. J was trimmed by 6 bases and V by 3 bases; bases with no gene match: 8. CDR3 length: 15 amino acids. Per germline, CDR1 SGHRS and CDR2 YFSETQ. For the CDR3, the DNA is TGCGCCAGCAGCTCCGGACTAGCTCAGGGCAATGAGCAGTTCTTC. Encoded protein: CASSSGLAQGNEQFF.